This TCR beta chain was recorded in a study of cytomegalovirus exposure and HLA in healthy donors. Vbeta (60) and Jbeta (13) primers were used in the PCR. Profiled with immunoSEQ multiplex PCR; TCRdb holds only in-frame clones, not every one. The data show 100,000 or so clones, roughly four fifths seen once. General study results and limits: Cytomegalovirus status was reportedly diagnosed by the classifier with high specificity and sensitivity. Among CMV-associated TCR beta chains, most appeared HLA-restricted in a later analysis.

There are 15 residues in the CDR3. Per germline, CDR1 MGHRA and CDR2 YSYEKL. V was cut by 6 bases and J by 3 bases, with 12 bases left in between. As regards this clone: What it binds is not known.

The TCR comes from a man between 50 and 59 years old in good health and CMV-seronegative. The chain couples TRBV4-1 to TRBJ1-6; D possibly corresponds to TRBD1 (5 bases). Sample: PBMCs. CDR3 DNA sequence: TGCGCCAGCAGTGGATACCAGGGCTATAATTCACCCCTCCACTTT. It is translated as CASSGYQGYNSPLHF.